This T cell receptor beta chain was sequenced in a study of blood T cell repertoires in COVID-19. Sequencing was performed with immunoSEQ multiplex PCR; in TCRdb, only in-frame clones are kept and a portion is missing. Of 450,000 or so clones in the sample, about 87% were seen once. The V end was cut by 7 bases, the J end by 2 bases, with 15 bases between. Germline-derived CDR1 and CDR2 are MNHEY and SVGAGI. The CDR3 extends over 15 amino acids. This sequence originates from a man between 18 and 35 years old with COVID-19, enrolled during active disease. Material for sequencing was peripheral blood. V gene TRBV6-5 combines with J gene TRBJ2-4, with D tentatively TRBD2 (6 bases). The CDR3 coding sequence is TGTGCCAGCAAGGAAACTGGAGGGTCCAAAAACATTCAGTACTTC. Translated, it gives CASKETGGSKNIQYF.